The T cell receptor (beta chain) described here comes from a study of Ad26.COV2.S vaccination and SARS-CoV-2 variants. Regarding this clone: Its specificity is unknown.

TCRdb keeps only in-frame clones here, not all; method: immunoSEQ multiplex PCR. The profile shows approximately 460,000 clones, approximately 90% of them singletons. The CDR3 is 15 residues long. The V gene's germline CDR1 is KGHSH and CDR2 LQKENI. Trimming removed 8 bases at V and 3 bases at J, with 19 bases between. Findings of the study overall: Vaccinees showed greater spike-specific TCR breadth than placebo recipients.

Treatment meaning: 19 received Ad26.COV2.S at low or high dose, single or two shots; about 5 received placebo; per-sample allocation not given. Day 63 after the first vaccine or placebo injection was the time point for sampling. Vaccination employed an Ad26 vector expressing the Wuhan-strain SARS-CoV-2 spike. The specimen comprised peripheral blood, sampled in a trial of Ad26.COV2.S vaccine versus placebo. This clonotype was obtained from a person between 18 and 60 years old who received the Ad26.COV2.S COVID-19 vaccine or a placebo. The chain recombines TRBV18 with TRBJ1-1, with D possibly TRBD1 on 5 matching bases. DNA of the CDR3: TGTGCCAGCCTGGAGGGACCAACCACGGACACTGAAGCTTTCTTT. The encoded protein is CASLEGPTTDTEAFF.